Listed below are T cell receptor beta chains from one sample, sequenced in a study of T cells after yellow fever vaccination. MiXCR, applied by TCRdb to the 5' RACE reads, yields one record per CDR3 protein. The sample yields under 200,000 distinct CDR3 sequences, roughly 9.6% seen once. Specimen: CD8+ T cells sorted from PBMCs, collected 15 days after the yellow fever booster vaccination. Source of these receptors: a man in his late teens or twenties who received the YFV17D yellow fever vaccine. Both conserved end residues are part of each CDR3. A D gene is named only where the DNA matches it firmly. Clone size appears in some rows only: once, few, many, or a class for an expanded clone.

D: -
size: few
J: TRBJ1-2
V: TRBV12-3/TRBV12-4
DNA: TGTGCCAGCGTCCTTGGGGGGTCTGGCTACACCTTC
CDR3: CASVLGGSGYTF

D: -
size: few
J: TRBJ2-5
V: TRBV6-2/TRBV6-3
DNA: TGTGCCAGCAGTTACTTGGGGGCGTTGGGCGAGACCCAGTACTTC
CDR3: CASSYLGALGETQYF

D: -
size: many
J: TRBJ2-1
V: TRBV7-6
DNA: TGTGCCAGCAGCCCGAGCACAGGGGACTACTACAATGAGCAGTTCTTC
CDR3: CASSPSTGDYYNEQFF

D: -
size: few
J: TRBJ1-1
V: TRBV4-1
DNA: TGCGCCAGCAGCCCGATCGGGGCGATAAACACTGAAGCTTTCTTT
CDR3: CASSPIGAINTEAFF

D: -
size: few
J: TRBJ2-1
V: TRBV9
DNA: TGTGCCAGCAGCTGGCGGTCCTACAATGAGCAGTTCTTC
CDR3: CASSWRSYNEQFF

D: -
size: -
J: TRBJ2-3
V: TRBV12-3/TRBV12-4
DNA: TGTGCCAGCAGACGCACTAGAGCCCGGGTAGATACGCAGTATTTT
CDR3: CASRRTRARVDTQYF

D: -
size: -
J: TRBJ2-5
V: TRBV7-6
DNA: TGTGCCAGCAGCCTAGTTCAGGAGTACCAAGAGACCCAGTACTTC
CDR3: CASSLVQEYQETQYF

D: TRBD2
size: -
J: TRBJ2-5
V: TRBV5-8
DNA: TGTGCCAGCGGACTAGCGGGGCAAGAGACCCAGTACTTC
CDR3: CASGLAGQETQYF

D: TRBD2
size: many
J: TRBJ2-3
V: TRBV7-8
DNA: TGTGCCAGCAGCTCGAGCGGGGGGGGTTCCACAGATACGCAGTATTTT
CDR3: CASSSSGGGSTDTQYF

D: -
size: few
J: TRBJ1-5
V: TRBV4-3
DNA: TGCGCCAGCAGCCAGGAATATAGCAATCAGCCCCAGCATTTT
CDR3: CASSQEYSNQPQHF

D: -
size: few
J: TRBJ2-5
V: TRBV6-5
DNA: TGTGCCAGCAGTCCAACCGATTTATTAGAGACCCAGTACTTC
CDR3: CASSPTDLLETQYF

D: TRBD1
size: -
J: TRBJ1-6
V: TRBV7-9
DNA: TGTGCCAGCAGCTTACAGGGGGATGGAGCGAATTCACCCCTCCACTTT
CDR3: CASSLQGDGANSPLHF

D: -
size: many
J: TRBJ2-3
V: TRBV7-3
DNA: TGTGCCAGCCAACGAGGGGAAGCAGATACGCAGTATTTT
CDR3: CASQRGEADTQYF

D: TRBD1
size: -
J: TRBJ2-7
V: TRBV19
DNA: TGTGCCAGTAGTCCCAGGACAGGGGGCCTGTACGAGCAGTACTTC
CDR3: CASSPRTGGLYEQYF

D: -
size: few
J: TRBJ2-1
V: TRBV7-2
DNA: TGTGCCACCTCCCCAGCGGGTAGCTCCTACAATGAGCAGTTCTTC
CDR3: CATSPAGSSYNEQFF

D: -
size: few
J: TRBJ1-1
V: TRBV7-6
DNA: TGTGCCAGCAGCGAAGGAGACACTGAAGCTTTCTTT
CDR3: CASSEGDTEAFF

D: TRBD1
size: few
J: TRBJ1-5
V: TRBV19
DNA: TGTGCCAGCTCCATGACAGGGCGCAGCCAGCCCCAGCATTTT
CDR3: CASSMTGRSQPQHF

D: -
size: many
J: TRBJ2-3
V: TRBV5-1
DNA: TGCGCCAGCAGCACCGGTAGGAGCACAGATACGCAGTATTTT
CDR3: CASSTGRSTDTQYF

D: -
size: -
J: TRBJ2-5
V: TRBV6-5
DNA: TGTGCCAGCAGTTACGGGAGTTACCAAGAGACCCAGTACTTC
CDR3: CASSYGSYQETQYF

D: -
size: -
J: TRBJ2-4
V: TRBV13
DNA: TGTGCCAGCAGCTCCCCGGATTCGGGCTCGGGTCGTGCCAAAAACATTCAGTACTTC
CDR3: CASSSPDSGSGRAKNIQYF

D: TRBD1
size: -
J: TRBJ1-2
V: TRBV28
DNA: TGTGCCAGCAGTTTACCAACGACAGGGTACTATGGCTACACCTTC
CDR3: CASSLPTTGYYGYTF

D: TRBD1
size: many
J: TRBJ2-5
V: TRBV10-3
DNA: TGTGCCATCAGTGAGTCGGACAGGGAAGAGACCCAGTACTTC
CDR3: CAISESDREETQYF

D: TRBD1
size: few
J: TRBJ1-5
V: TRBV19
DNA: TGTGCCAGTAGGAAGGGGACAGGGATCAATCAGCCCCAGCATTTT
CDR3: CASRKGTGINQPQHF

D: TRBD2
size: -
J: TRBJ2-7
V: TRBV5-5
DNA: TGTGCCAGCAGCTTGGCCGCGGGGGAGGCCTACGAGCAGTACTTC
CDR3: CASSLAAGEAYEQYF

D: -
size: -
J: TRBJ2-6
V: TRBV7-2
DNA: TGTGCCAGCAGCTCCCTTGTATGGGGGCCTGGGGCCAACGTCCTGACTTTC
CDR3: CASSSLVWGPGANVLTF

D: -
size: few
J: TRBJ1-4
V: TRBV9
DNA: TGTGCCAGCAGCGTACAGGGAAGTTTTGCCGAAAAACTGTTTTTT
CDR3: CASSVQGSFAEKLFF

D: -
size: -
J: TRBJ2-7
V: TRBV5-5
DNA: TGTGCCAGCAGCTTGGCCCTGGACAGTGTGTCCTACGAGCAGTACTTC
CDR3: CASSLALDSVSYEQYF

D: -
size: -
J: TRBJ2-3
V: TRBV15
DNA: TGTGCCACCAGCACCTCCAGGGGGGCCCCAGATACGCAGTATTTT
CDR3: CATSTSRGAPDTQYF

D: TRBD1
size: -
J: TRBJ2-5
V: TRBV19
DNA: TGTGCCAGTAGTAATGCTTGGGACAGGGGGAGAGGAGAGACCCAGTACTTC
CDR3: CASSNAWDRGRGETQYF

D: TRBD1
size: few
J: TRBJ2-7
V: TRBV20-1
DNA: TGCAGTGCTACCGACAGGGGGAGCTCCTACGAGCAGTACTTC
CDR3: CSATDRGSSYEQYF

D: -
size: few
J: TRBJ2-2
V: TRBV15
DNA: TGTGCCACCAGCAGAGGGGATAGCCCGAACACCGGGGAGCTGTTTTTT
CDR3: CATSRGDSPNTGELFF

D: -
size: -
J: TRBJ2-3
V: TRBV10-1
DNA: TGCGCCAGCAGTGCCTGGGACCGAGATACGCAGTATTTT
CDR3: CASSAWDRDTQYF

D: -
size: few
J: TRBJ2-1
V: TRBV5-1
DNA: TGCGCCAGCAGCTTGGAGCCAGGGTCCAATGAGCAGTTCTTC
CDR3: CASSLEPGSNEQFF

D: -
size: few
J: TRBJ2-2
V: TRBV12-3/TRBV12-4
DNA: TGTGCCAGCAGTGGCTCCCGGCGAGGGCCAAACACCGGGGAGCTGTTTTTT
CDR3: CASSGSRRGPNTGELFF

D: TRBD2
size: few
J: TRBJ2-1
V: TRBV4-3
DNA: TGCGCCAGCAGCCAAGAACTTAGCGGGGGGTACGATGAGCAGTTCTTC
CDR3: CASSQELSGGYDEQFF

D: -
size: many
J: TRBJ2-2
V: TRBV7-6
DNA: TGTGCCAGCAGCCCGAGATTGAACACCGGGGAGCTGTTTTTT
CDR3: CASSPRLNTGELFF

D: -
size: -
J: TRBJ2-5
V: TRBV19
DNA: TGTGCCAGTGATACCGGCAGGGGAGGTGAGACCCAGTACTTC
CDR3: CASDTGRGGETQYF

D: TRBD2
size: few
J: TRBJ2-1
V: TRBV6-4
DNA: TGTGCCAGCAGCCCTAGCGGGGGGGCCAATGAGCAGTTCTTC
CDR3: CASSPSGGANEQFF

D: -
size: -
J: TRBJ2-1
V: TRBV19
DNA: TGTGCCAGTGATCAGGGAGACAATGAGCAGTTCTTC
CDR3: CASDQGDNEQFF

D: TRBD1
size: -
J: TRBJ1-2
V: TRBV6-2/TRBV6-3
DNA: TGTGCCAGCAGTTACCCCCGACAGGGGTATGGCTACACCTTC
CDR3: CASSYPRQGYGYTF

D: -
size: -
J: TRBJ1-5
V: TRBV7-9
DNA: TGTGCCAGCAGCTCGGACAGCTACAATCAGCCCCAGCATTTT
CDR3: CASSSDSYNQPQHF

D: TRBD2
size: few
J: TRBJ2-5
V: TRBV9
DNA: TGTGCCAGCAGCTCTCGGACTAGCGGGTACCAAGAGACCCAGTACTTC
CDR3: CASSSRTSGYQETQYF

D: -
size: -
J: TRBJ1-6
V: TRBV4-2
DNA: TGTGCCAGCAGCCAAGAAACTAATTCACCCCTCCACTTT
CDR3: CASSQETNSPLHF

D: TRBD1
size: -
J: TRBJ1-6
V: TRBV4-1
DNA: TGCGCCAGCAGCCAAGGCCGGGACAGGAATTCACCCCTCCACTTT
CDR3: CASSQGRDRNSPLHF

D: -
size: -
J: TRBJ1-2
V: TRBV12-3/TRBV12-4
DNA: TGTGCCAGCAGTTTAGAGAGGTACTATGGCTACACCTTC
CDR3: CASSLERYYGYTF

D: TRBD1
size: many
J: TRBJ2-2
V: TRBV7-9
DNA: TGTGCCAGCAGCTCCGGGACAGGGGACATCGGGGAGCTGTTTTTT
CDR3: CASSSGTGDIGELFF